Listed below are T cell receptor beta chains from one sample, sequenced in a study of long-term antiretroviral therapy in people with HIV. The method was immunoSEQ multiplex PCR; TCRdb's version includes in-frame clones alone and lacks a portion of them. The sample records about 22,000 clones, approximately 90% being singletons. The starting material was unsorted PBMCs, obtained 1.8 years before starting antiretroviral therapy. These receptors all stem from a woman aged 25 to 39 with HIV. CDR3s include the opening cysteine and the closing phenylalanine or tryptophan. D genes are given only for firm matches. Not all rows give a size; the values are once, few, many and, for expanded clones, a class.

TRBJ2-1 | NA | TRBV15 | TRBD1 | TGTGCCACCATAGCCGGGACAGGGCGTTACAATGAGCAGTTCTTC | CATIAGTGRYNEQFF
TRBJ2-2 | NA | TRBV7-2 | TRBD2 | TGTGCCAGCAGCTTAGGAATTAGCGGGGGGGCCAGAACCGGGGAGCTGTTTTTT | CASSLGISGGARTGELFF
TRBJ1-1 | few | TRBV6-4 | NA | TGTGCCAGCAGTGACCCAGACAGATGTGGCACTGAAGCTTTCTTT | CASSDPDRCGTEAFF
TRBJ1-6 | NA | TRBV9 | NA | TGTGCCAGCAGCAAGGCTGGAAATTCACCCCTCCACTTT | CASSKAGNSPLHF
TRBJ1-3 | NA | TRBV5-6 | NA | TGTGCCAGCAACCGGGACGGATCCTCTGGAAACACCATATATTTT | CASNRDGSSGNTIYF
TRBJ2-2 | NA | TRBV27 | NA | TGTGCCAGCAGGGTGCAGGGGCTAGGGGGGGAGCTGTTTTTT | CASRVQGLGGELFF
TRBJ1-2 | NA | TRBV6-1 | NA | TGTGCCAGCAGTGCTAATGACGCAGGGCTCTATGGCTACACCTTC | CASSANDAGLYGYTF
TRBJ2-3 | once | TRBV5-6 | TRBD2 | TGTGCCAGCAGCTGGGGCCGAGGACTAGCGACGGAGAATACGCAGTATTTT | CASSWGRGLATENTQYF
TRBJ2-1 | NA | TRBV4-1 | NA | TGCGCCAGCAGCCAAGATCCGGGGGCCCGGAACAATGAGCAGTTCTTC | CASSQDPGARNNEQFF
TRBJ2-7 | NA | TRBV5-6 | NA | TGTGCCAGCAGTTCTGGAAGGCAGTACGAGCAGTACTTC | CASSSGRQYEQYF
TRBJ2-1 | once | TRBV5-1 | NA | TGCGCCAGCAGCTTGTTCGACCCTCGCGTTCCCGACAATGAGCAGTTCTTC | CASSLFDPRVPDNEQFF
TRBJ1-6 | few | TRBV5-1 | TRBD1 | TGCGCCAGCAGCTTGGGCCCGGGACAGCTCTTCGGCCGTAATTCACCCCTCCACTTT | CASSLGPGQLFGRNSPLHF
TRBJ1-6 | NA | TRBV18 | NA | TGTGCCAGCTCACCTTTACGGGAAGATTCACCCCTCCACTTT | CASSPLREDSPLHF
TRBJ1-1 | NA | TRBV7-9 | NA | TGTGCCAGCAGCTCAAGGACAGCCCTGAACACTGAAGCTTTCTTT | CASSSRTALNTEAFF
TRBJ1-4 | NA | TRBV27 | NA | TGTGCCAGCAGTTTTACAGGATCCAATGAAAAACTGTTTTTT | CASSFTGSNEKLFF
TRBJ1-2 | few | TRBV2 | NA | TGTGCCAGCAGTGTGGGTGGACAGTTTTCTAACTATGGCTACACCTTC | CASSVGGQFSNYGYTF
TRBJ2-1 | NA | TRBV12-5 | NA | TGTGCTAGTAAGGGGGCGGGGGACTACAATGAGCAGTTCTTC | CASKGAGDYNEQFF
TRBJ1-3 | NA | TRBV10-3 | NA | TGTGCCATCAAGAAGGTAGTAGGCGGGGAGAGCTCTGGAAACACCATATATTTT | CAIKKVVGGESSGNTIYF
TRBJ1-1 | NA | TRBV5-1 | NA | TGCGCCAGCAGCCCAGTTTGGCGGCAGGGACAAACTGAAGCTTTCTTT | CASSPVWRQGQTEAFF
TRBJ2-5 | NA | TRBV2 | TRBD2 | TGTGCCAGCAGTGGGGGACTAGCGGGGGCCAACCAAGAGACCCAGTACTTC | CASSGGLAGANQETQYF
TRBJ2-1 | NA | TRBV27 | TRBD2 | TGTGCCAGCAGAAACAGCGGGGGGGGTAATGAGCAGTTCTTC | CASRNSGGGNEQFF
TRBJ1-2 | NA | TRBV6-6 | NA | TGTGCCAGCCAATCAAACCCATTAGGGAGTTATGGCTACACCTTC | CASQSNPLGSYGYTF
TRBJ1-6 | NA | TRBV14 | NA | TGTGCCAGCAGCCCCAGGAGCTCCTATAATTCACCCCTCCACTTT | CASSPRSSYNSPLHF
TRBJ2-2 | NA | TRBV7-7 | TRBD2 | TGTGCCAGCAGCCCGACTAGCGGGGGGGGCTCCGGGGAGCTGTTTTTT | CASSPTSGGGSGELFF
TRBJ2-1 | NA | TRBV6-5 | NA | TGTGCCAGCAGCCGGGGGACTGAAACCTACAATGAGCAGTTCTTC | CASSRGTETYNEQFF
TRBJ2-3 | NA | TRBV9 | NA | TGTGCCAGCAGCGTTACAAACAGGGTTAGTAGCGCAGATACGCAGTATTTT | CASSVTNRVSSADTQYF
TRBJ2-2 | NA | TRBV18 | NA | TGTGCCAGCTCACTAAGTAACACCGGGGAGCTGTTTTTT | CASSLSNTGELFF
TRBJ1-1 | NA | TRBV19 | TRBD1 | TGTGCCAGTAGTAACGACAGGGCGGAAGCTTTCTTT | CASSNDRAEAFF
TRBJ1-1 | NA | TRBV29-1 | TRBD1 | TGCAGCGTTGTGGGACAGGGGGGATCAAGCACTGAAGCTTTCTTT | CSVVGQGGSSTEAFF
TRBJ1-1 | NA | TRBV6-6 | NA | TGTGCCAGCAGCCGGACAGATGGAAACACTGAAGCTTTCTTT | CASSRTDGNTEAFF
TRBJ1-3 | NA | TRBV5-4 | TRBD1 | TGTGCCAGCAGCTTGGGCGGGACAGGGGCTGGAAACACCATATATTTT | CASSLGGTGAGNTIYF
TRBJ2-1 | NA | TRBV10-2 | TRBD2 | TGCGCCAGCAGGGTAGCGGGGGAGCTACGGGATGAGCAGTTCTTC | CASRVAGELRDEQFF
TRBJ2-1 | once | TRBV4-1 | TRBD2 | TGCGCCAGCAGCCAAGATTACCAGCGGGGGGGGTATGAGCAGTTCTTC | CASSQDYQRGGYEQFF
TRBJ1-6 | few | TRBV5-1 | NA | TGCGCCAGCAGCCCCTGGACGGATAATTCACCCCTCCACTTT | CASSPWTDNSPLHF
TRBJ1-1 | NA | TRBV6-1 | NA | TGTGCCAGCAACCCCGGCGGGGGGAACACTGAAGCTTTCTTT | CASNPGGGNTEAFF
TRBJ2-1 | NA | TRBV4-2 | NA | TGTGCCAGCAGCCAACGGTCGGGGACTGGAACGACCTACAATGAGCAGTTCTTC | CASSQRSGTGTTYNEQFF
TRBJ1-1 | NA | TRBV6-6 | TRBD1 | TGTGCCAGCAGTCCATCCGGGACAGGTGGCACTGAAGCTTTCTTT | CASSPSGTGGTEAFF
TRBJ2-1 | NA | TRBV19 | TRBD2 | TGTGCCAGTATAGGGTCCTGGACTAGCGACTACAATGAGCAGTTCTTC | CASIGSWTSDYNEQFF
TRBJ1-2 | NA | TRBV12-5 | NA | TGTGCTAGTGGGTCAGGGAATGGCTACACCTTC | CASGSGNGYTF
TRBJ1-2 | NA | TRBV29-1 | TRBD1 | TGCAGCGTTCGGCCAGGGGGCGTTTATGGCTACACCTTC | CSVRPGGVYGYTF
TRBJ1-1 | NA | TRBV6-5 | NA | TGTGCCAGCAGTTACGACACTGGACGGTCGAACACTGAAGCTTTCTTT | CASSYDTGRSNTEAFF